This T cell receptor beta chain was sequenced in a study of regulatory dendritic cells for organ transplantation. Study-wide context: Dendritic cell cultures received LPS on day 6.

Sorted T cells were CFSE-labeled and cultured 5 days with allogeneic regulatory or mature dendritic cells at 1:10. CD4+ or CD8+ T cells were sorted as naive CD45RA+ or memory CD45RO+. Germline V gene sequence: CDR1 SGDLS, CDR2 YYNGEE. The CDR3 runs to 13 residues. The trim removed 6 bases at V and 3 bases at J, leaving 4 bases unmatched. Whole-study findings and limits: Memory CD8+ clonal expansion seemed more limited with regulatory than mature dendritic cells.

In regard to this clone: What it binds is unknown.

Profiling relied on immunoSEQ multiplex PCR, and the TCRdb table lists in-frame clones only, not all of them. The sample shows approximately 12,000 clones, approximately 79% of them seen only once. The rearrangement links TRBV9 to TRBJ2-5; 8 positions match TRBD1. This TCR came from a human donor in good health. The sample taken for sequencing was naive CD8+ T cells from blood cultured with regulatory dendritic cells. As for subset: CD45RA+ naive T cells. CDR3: CASNPGGKETQYF. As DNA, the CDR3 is TGTGCCAGCAATCCAGGGGGCAAAGAGACCCAGTACTTC.